The 17 T cell receptor beta chains presented below share a single source sample, sequenced in a study of OX40 agonist ivuxolimab in advanced cancers. The method behind the library was the immunoSEQ multiplex PCR assay. TCRdb re-hosts the immuneACCESS table, in-frame sequences only. Its copies lack some clones; in the studies checked, an unresolved V gene accounts for under half of them, and the cause for the rest is not known. Within this sample are under 65,000 clones, with roughly nine tenths of them counted one time only. Of the sample, roughly 12% is held by the ten largest clones. The sample in question was CD4+ or CD8+ T cells sorted from blood, obtained in a trial of the OX40 agonist ivuxolimab. These receptor sequences come from an adult with an advanced solid tumor such as melanoma, head and neck, liver or kidney cancer.

J is TRBJ2-7 and V is TRBV5-6; D gene uncertain. This CDR3 spans 15 amino acids. Looked up from germline, CDR1 is SGHDT and CDR2 is YYEEEE. Trimming took off 0 bases at V and 1 base at J, with 11 bases between the two ends. For the CDR3, the DNA is TGTGCCAGCAGCTTGGAAAGTTATATATCCTACGAGCAGTACTTC. Residues: CASSLESYISYEQYF.

The J gene is TRBJ1-2, the V gene TRBV2; a weak D match, TRBD1 (5 bases). CDR3 length equals 11 residues. Germline V gene sequence: CDR1 SNHLY, CDR2 FYNNEI. Trimming shortened V by 6 bases and J by 4 bases, and 6 bases separated the two germline ends. As DNA, the CDR3 is TGTGCCAGCAGCCAGGGCTATGGCTACACCTTC. Translation: CASSQGYGYTF.

Written as DNA, the CDR3 is TGTGCCAGCAGCTTATACAGCACAGATACGCAGTATTTT. It encodes CASSLYSTDTQYF. The rearrangement links TRBV7-9 to TRBJ2-3; D uncertain. The V end was cut by 2 bases, the J end by 0 bases, with 3 bases between. Germline V gene lookup returns CDR1 SEHNR and CDR2 FQNEAQ (reference sequence). This CDR3 region has 13 residues.

The chain uses TRBV5-4 and TRBJ2-7; 14 nucleotides agree with TRBD2. Germline V gene lookup returns CDR1 SGHNT and CDR2 YYREEE (reference sequence). The CDR3 consists of 18 residues. The ends lost 4 bases at V and 2 bases at J; junction bases unmatched: 11. The CDR3 here is CASSQGSGLAGVAYEQYF. The CDR3, as DNA: TGTGCCAGCAGCCAAGGTTCGGGACTAGCGGGAGTTGCCTACGAGCAGTACTTC.

The chain is built from TRBV18 and TRBJ1-2, with a possible D match to TRBD1 (6 bases). V gave up 3 bases and J gave up 7 bases, with 9 bases separating them. The CDR3 has 12 amino acids. The germline gives CDR1 KGHSH, CDR2 LQKENI. The chain's CDR3 is CASSPDSRGYTF. DNA of the CDR3: TGTGCCAGCTCACCGGACAGCCGTGGCTACACCTTC.

V gene TRBV5-1 combines with J gene TRBJ1-6; possibly TRBD1 for D (5 bases). Trimming cost V 1 base and J 9 bases, with 11 bases left between them. Germline CDR1 reads SGHRS; CDR2 reads YFSETQ. The CDR3 covers 14 residues. CDR3 amino acids: CASSLQGVGSPLHF. The CDR3 nucleotides are TGCGCCAGCAGCTTGCAAGGGGTCGGTTCACCCCTCCACTTT. The variable domain in full, completed from reference TRBV5-1 and TRBJ1-6, reads KAGVTQTPRYLIKTRGQQVTLSCSPISGHRSVSWYQQTPGQGLQFLFEYFSETQRNKGNFPGRFSGRQFSNSRSEMNVSTLELGDSALYLCASSLQGVGSPLHFGNGTRLTVT.

The chain combines TRBV11-2 with TRBJ2-7, with TRBD1 matching over 12 bases. This CDR3 is built from 17 residues. The J segment lost 2 bases and the V segment lost 4 bases, leaving 9 bases of the junction unmatched. Germline values: CDR1 SGHAT, CDR2 FQNNGV. The CDR3 nucleotides read TGTGCCAGCAGCTCCGTCCGGGACAGGGGGCGAACCTACGAGCAGTACTTC. Translation gives CASSSVRDRGRTYEQYF.

The chain employs TRBV9 and TRBJ2-2, with D possibly TRBD2 on 5 matching bases. Germline CDR1 SGDLS, CDR2 YYNGEE. This CDR3 is built from 17 residues. The V end was cut by 2 bases, the J end by 0 bases, with 14 bases between. For the CDR3, the DNA is TGTGCCAGCAGCGTCCGTAGGGAGCGGCCGAACACCGGGGAGCTGTTTTTT. Amino acids: CASSVRRERPNTGELFF.

The chain uses TRBV6-1 and TRBJ1-2, with TRBD1 matching over 7 bases. Germline CDR1 reads MNHNS; CDR2 reads SASEGT. The V segment lost 8 bases and the J segment 5 bases; nucleotides outside the gene matches: 11. There are 14 residues in the CDR3. The CDR3: CASSRDRSGYGYTF. In nucleotides, the CDR3 is TGTGCCAGCTCCAGGGACAGATCTGGATATGGCTACACCTTC.

This clone was seen only once. The rearrangement links TRBV10-2 to TRBJ1-1, with 8 nucleotides matching TRBD1. V was pared by 3 bases and J by 11 bases, with 20 bases of the junction left unmatched. CDR3 length: 17 residues. The germline V gene has CDR1 WSHSY and CDR2 SAAADI. CDR3 residues: CASSDPIDRGPRVEAFF. CDR3 coding DNA: TGCGCCAGCAGTGACCCAATCGACAGGGGCCCGCGAGTGGAGGCTTTCTTT.

The chain recombines TRBV5-5 with TRBJ1-5, with D maybe TRBD1 (5 bases). The CDR3 runs to 13 residues. Germline V gene data show CDR1 as SGHKS and CDR2 as YYEKEE (reference sequence). The germline V and J ends were trimmed by 0 bases and 9 bases, with 10 bases remaining between them. Here the CDR3 DNA reads TGTGCCAGCAGCTTGGGGGGCCCACGGCCCCAGCATTTT. This codes for CASSLGGPRPQHF.

The rearrangement links TRBV19 to TRBJ2-3; a possible D gene is TRBD2 (6 bases). The V end lost 3 bases, the J end lost 5 bases, and 18 bases lay between the germline ends. The CDR3 spans 16 residues. Germline values: CDR1 LNHDA, CDR2 SQIVND (reference sequence). CDR3 DNA: TGTGCCAGTAGTATCGATCTCAGAGGGAGGTTAGATACGCAGTATTTT. Its protein product is CASSIDLRGRLDTQYF.

The chain couples TRBV5-4 to TRBJ2-2; the D gene is possibly TRBD2 (6 bases). The CDR3 sequence is 15 residues long. Looked up from germline, CDR1 is SGHNT and CDR2 is YYREEE (reference sequence). V shed 0 bases and J shed 4 bases, with 10 bases lying between them. This CDR3 reads CASSLAGGFTGELFF. DNA for the CDR3: TGTGCCAGCAGCTTGGCCGGGGGTTTCACCGGGGAGCTGTTTTTT.

The V call is TRBV7-9, the J call TRBJ1-5; D is uncertain. The germline V gene has CDR1 SEHNR and CDR2 FQNEAQ (reference sequence). This CDR3 has 14 amino acids. The ends were cut back, 4 bases at V and 3 bases at J, with 10 bases in the middle. The CDR3 DNA reads TGTGCCAGCAGCTCTAGGTGGATCAATCAGCCCCAGCATTTT. Amino acids: CASSSRWINQPQHF.

This clone was seen only once. The chain carries TRBV5-1 and TRBJ2-1, with 11 bases that match TRBD2. The germline V gene encodes CDR1 SGHRS and CDR2 YFSETQ. Trimming removed 0 bases from V and 4 bases from J; junction bases left unmatched: 3. The CDR3 contains 16 residues. The CDR3 DNA is TGCGCCAGCAGCTTGGGACTAGCGGGGTTATACAATGAGCAGTTCTTC. Protein sequence: CASSLGLAGLYNEQFF.

The chain is built from TRBV7-9 and TRBJ1-2; no clear D. V was clipped by 5 bases and J by 4 bases, with 17 bases between them. The CDR3 runs to 15 residues. Per the germline V gene, CDR1 is SEHNR and CDR2 is FQNEAQ (reference sequence). CDR3 in amino acids: CASSPDGLLSYGYTF. The CDR3 nucleotides are TGTGCCAGCAGCCCCGACGGCCTCCTGAGCTATGGCTACACCTTC.

The chain links TRBV9 to TRBJ1-1; D may be TRBD1 (5 bases). CDR1 is SGDLS, CDR2 YYNGEE, per germline. V gave up 0 bases and J gave up 0 bases, with 9 bases separating them. This CDR3 has 15 residues. As DNA, the CDR3 is TGTGCCAGCAGCGTAGAAGGGGACCTGAACACTGAAGCTTTCTTT. Amino acid sequence: CASSVEGDLNTEAFF.